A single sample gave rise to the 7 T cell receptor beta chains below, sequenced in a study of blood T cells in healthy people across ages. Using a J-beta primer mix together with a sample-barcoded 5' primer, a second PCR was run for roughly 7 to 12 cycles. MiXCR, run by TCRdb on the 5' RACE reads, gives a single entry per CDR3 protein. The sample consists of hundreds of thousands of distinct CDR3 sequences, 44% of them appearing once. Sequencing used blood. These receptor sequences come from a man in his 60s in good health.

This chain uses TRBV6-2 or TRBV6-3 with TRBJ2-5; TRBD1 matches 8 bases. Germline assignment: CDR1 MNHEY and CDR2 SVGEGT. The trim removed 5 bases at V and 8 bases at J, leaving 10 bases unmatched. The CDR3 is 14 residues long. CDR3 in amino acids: CASSRGQGGSTQYF. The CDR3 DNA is TGTGCCAGCAGTCGCGGACAGGGTGGTTCTACCCAGTACTTC.

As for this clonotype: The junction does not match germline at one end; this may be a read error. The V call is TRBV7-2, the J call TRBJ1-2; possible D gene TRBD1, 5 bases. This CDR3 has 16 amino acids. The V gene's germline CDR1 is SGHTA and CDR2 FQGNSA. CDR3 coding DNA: TGTGCCAGCAGTTTTGGGGCGGCTACTTCGGACTATGGCTACAACTTC. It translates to CASSFGAATSDYGYNF.

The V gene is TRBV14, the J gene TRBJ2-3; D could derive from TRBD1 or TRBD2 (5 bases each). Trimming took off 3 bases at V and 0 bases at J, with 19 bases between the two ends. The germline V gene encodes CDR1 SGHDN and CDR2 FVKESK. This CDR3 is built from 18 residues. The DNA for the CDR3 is TGTGCCAGCAGCCAGCCGGTTACGGGGCGCATTAGCACAGATACGCAGTATTTT. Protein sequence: CASSQPVTGRISTDTQYF.

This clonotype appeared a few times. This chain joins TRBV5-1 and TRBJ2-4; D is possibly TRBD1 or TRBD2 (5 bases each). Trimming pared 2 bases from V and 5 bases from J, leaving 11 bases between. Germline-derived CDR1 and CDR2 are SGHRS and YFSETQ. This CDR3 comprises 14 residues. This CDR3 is CASSLRGAENIQYF. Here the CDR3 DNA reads TGCGCCAGCAGCTTAAGAGGGGCCGAAAACATTCAGTACTTC. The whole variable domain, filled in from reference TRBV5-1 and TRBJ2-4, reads KAGVTQTPRYLIKTRGQQVTLSCSPISGHRSVSWYQQTPGQGLQFLFEYFSETQRNKGNFPGRFSGRQFSNSRSEMNVSTLELGDSALYLCASSLRGAENIQYFGAGTRLSVL.

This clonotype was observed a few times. CDR3 DNA: TGTGCCAGCAGCCCTAGGGGGACGCCTGGGGCCAACGTCCTGACTTTC. Translated: CASSPRGTPGANVLTF. The chain is built from TRBV7-2 and TRBJ2-6, with a possible D match to TRBD1 (6 bases). The germline V gene encodes CDR1 SGHTA and CDR2 FQGNSA. The CDR3 consists of 16 residues. V was trimmed by 5 bases and J by 2 bases, leaving 13 bases between them.

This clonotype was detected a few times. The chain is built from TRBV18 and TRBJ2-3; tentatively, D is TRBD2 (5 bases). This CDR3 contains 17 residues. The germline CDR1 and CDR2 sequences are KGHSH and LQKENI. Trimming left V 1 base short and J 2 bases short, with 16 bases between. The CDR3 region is CASSPLRFERITDTQYF. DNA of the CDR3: TGTGCCAGCTCACCACTTAGGTTCGAGCGGATCACAGATACGCAGTATTTT. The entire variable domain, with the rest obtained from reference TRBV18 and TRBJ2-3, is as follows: NAGVMQNPRHLVRRRGQEARLRCSPMKGHSHVYWYRQLPEEGLKFMVYLQKENIIDESGMPKERFSAEFPKEGPSILRIQQVVRGDSAAYFCASSPLRFERITDTQYFGPGTRLTVL.

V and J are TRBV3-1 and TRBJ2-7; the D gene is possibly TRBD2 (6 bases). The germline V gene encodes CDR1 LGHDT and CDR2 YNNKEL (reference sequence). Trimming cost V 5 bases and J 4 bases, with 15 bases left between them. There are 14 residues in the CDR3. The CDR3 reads CASSEIAVGYEQYF. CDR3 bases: TGTGCCAGCAGCGAAATAGCGGTGGGGTACGAGCAGTACTTC.